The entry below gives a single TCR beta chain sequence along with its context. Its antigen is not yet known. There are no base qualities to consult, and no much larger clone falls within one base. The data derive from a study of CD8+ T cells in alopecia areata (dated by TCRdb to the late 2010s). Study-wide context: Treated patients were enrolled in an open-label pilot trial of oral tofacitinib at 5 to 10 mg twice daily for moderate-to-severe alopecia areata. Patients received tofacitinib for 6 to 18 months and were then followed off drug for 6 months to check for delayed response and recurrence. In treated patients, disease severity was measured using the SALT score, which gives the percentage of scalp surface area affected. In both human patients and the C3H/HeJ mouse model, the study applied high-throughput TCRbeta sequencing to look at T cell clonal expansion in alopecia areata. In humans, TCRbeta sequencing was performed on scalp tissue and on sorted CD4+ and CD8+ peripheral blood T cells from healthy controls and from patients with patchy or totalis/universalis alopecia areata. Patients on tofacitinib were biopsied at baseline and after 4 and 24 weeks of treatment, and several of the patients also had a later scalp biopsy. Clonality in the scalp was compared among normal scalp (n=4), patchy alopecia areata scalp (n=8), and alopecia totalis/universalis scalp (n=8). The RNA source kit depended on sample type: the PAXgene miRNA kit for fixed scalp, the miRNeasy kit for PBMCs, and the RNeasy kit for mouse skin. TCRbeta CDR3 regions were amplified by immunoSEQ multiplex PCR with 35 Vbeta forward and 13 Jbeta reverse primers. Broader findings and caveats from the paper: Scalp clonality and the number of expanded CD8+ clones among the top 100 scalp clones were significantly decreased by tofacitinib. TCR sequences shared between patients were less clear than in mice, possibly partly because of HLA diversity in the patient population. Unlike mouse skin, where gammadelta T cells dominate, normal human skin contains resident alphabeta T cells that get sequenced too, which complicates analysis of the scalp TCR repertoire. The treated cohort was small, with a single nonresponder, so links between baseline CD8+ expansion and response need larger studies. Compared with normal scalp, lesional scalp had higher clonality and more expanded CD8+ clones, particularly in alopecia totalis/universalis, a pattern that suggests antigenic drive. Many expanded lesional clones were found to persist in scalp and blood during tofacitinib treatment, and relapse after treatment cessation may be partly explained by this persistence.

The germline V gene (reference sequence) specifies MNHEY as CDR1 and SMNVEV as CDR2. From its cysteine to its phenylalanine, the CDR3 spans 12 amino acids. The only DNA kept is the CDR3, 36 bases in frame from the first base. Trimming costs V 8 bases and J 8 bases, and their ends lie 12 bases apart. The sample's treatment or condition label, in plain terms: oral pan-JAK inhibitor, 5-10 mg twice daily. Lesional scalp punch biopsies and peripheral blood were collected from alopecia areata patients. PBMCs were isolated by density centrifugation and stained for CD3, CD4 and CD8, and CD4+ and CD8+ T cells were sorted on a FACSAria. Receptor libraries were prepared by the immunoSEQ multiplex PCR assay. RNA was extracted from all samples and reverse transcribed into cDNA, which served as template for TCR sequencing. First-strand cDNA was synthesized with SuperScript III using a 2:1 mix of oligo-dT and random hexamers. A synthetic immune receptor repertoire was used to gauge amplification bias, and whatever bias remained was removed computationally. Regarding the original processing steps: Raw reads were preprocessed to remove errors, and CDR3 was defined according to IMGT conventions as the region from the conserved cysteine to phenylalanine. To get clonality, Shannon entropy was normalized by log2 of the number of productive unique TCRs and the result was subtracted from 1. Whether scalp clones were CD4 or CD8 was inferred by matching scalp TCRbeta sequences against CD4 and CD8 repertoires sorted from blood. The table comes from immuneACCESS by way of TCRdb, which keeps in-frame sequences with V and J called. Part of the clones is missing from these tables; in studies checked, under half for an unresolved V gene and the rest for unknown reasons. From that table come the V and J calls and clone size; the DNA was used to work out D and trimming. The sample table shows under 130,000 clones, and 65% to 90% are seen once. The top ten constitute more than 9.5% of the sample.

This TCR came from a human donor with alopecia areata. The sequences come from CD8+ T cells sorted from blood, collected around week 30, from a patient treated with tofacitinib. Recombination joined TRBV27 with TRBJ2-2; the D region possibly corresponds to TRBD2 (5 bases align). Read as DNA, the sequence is TGTGCCAGCCAACAACGAGGGGGGGAGCTGTTTTTT. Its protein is CASQQRGGELFF.